The next 10 T cell receptor beta chains were all read from a single sample in a study of CD8+ T cells in alopecia areata. Treatment meaning: oral pan-JAK inhibitor, 5-10 mg twice daily. Isolated RNA was reverse transcribed into cDNA used as the sequencing template. Produced via immunoSEQ multiplex PCR; TCRdb's table is partial and in-frame only. The repertoire holds 80,000 to 95,000 clones, with 44% as singletons. Sequenced material: CD8+ T cells sorted from blood, taken at week 24, from a patient treated with tofacitinib. These receptors were taken from a human donor with alopecia areata.

The chain is built from TRBV30 and TRBJ2-1, with D possibly TRBD1 on 5 matching bases. The germline V gene has CDR1 GTSNPN and CDR2 SVGIG (reference sequence). This CDR3 region has 13 residues. V lost 2 bases and J 6 bases, leaving 11 bases between the germline ends. CDR3 sequence: CAWSYQRGNEQFF. The CDR3 DNA reads TGTGCCTGGAGTTACCAAAGGGGCAATGAGCAGTTCTTC. Drawing the rest from reference TRBV30 and TRBJ2-1, the complete variable domain is SQTIHQWPATLVQPVGSPLSLECTVEGTSNPNLYWYRQAAGRGLQLLFYSVGIGQISSEVPQNLSASRPQDRQFILSSKKLLLSDSGFYLCAWSYQRGNEQFFGPGTRLTVL.

With regard to this clone: The same CDR3 can be traced to other DNA sequences in this sample. The chain employs TRBV7-6 and TRBJ1-4, with a weak D call TRBD1 (6 bases). Trimming pared 5 bases from V and 8 bases from J, leaving 15 bases between. The length of the CDR3 is 14 residues. The germline V gene encodes CDR1 SGHVS and CDR2 FNYEAQ. CDR3 sequence reads: CASSLGGGREKLFF. In DNA form, the CDR3 reads TGTGCCAGCAGCCTAGGAGGGGGGAGGGAAAAACTGTTTTTT.

The chain has TRBV16 and TRBJ2-2; possible D gene TRBD1, 5 bases. V was clipped by 0 bases and J by 3 bases, with 14 bases between them. Germline V gene data show CDR1 as KGHSY and CDR2 as FQNENV. CDR3 length equals 17 residues. The chain's CDR3 is CASSQSIGERHTGELFF. CDR3 in DNA: TGTGCCAGCAGCCAATCGATAGGGGAACGGCACACCGGGGAGCTGTTTTTT.

This clone was observed a few times. The chain has TRBV5-6 and TRBJ1-1; 9 bases line up with TRBD1. The CDR3 is 16 residues long. With V trimmed by 4 bases and J by 5 bases, 12 bases remained unmatched. Germline CDR1 reads SGHDT; CDR2 reads YYEEEE. CDR3 amino acids: CASSNPPGQGRTEAFF. CDR3 coding DNA: TGTGCCAGCAGCAATCCTCCGGGACAGGGTCGGACTGAAGCTTTCTTT.

The table lists this clone with many counts. The chain recombines TRBV2 with TRBJ2-3, with TRBD2 matching 8 bases. Germline CDR1 reads SNHLY; CDR2 reads FYNNEI. This CDR3 is built from 17 residues. J gave up 0 bases and V 4 bases, and 9 bases lay outside the gene matches. The CDR3 DNA reads as TGTGCCAGCAGTGGCCCGACTAGCGTCGCTAGCACAGATACGCAGTATTTT. Amino acid sequence: CASSGPTSVASTDTQYF. Variable domain in full (rest from reference TRBV2 and TRBJ2-3): EPEVTQTPSHQVTQMGQEVILRCVPISNHLYFYWYRQILGQKVEFLVSFYNNEISEKSEIFDDQFSVERPDGSNFTLKIRSTKLEDSAMYFCASSGPTSVASTDTQYFGPGTRLTVL.

The chain recombines TRBV9 with TRBJ2-2, with D possibly being TRBD1 (5 bases). Trimming pared 3 bases from V and 0 bases from J, leaving 12 bases between. The germline CDR1 and CDR2 sequences are SGDLS and YYNGEE. This CDR3 spans 16 amino acids. CDR3 sequence (DNA): TGTGCCAGCAGCGGGTGGAAGGGGCCGAACACCGGGGAGCTGTTTTTT. Its protein is CASSGWKGPNTGELFF. The variable domain in full, with the rest retrieved from reference TRBV9 and TRBJ2-2, is DSGVTQTPKHLITATGQRVTLRCSPRSGDLSVYWYQQSLDQGLQFLIQYYNGEERAKGNILERFSAQQFPDLHSELNLSSLELGDSALYFCASSGWKGPNTGELFFGEGSRLTVL.

The DNA of the CDR3 is TGCGCCAGCAGCACAGGGTTACAAGAGACCCAGTACTTC. This gives the protein CASSTGLQETQYF. The chain recombines TRBV23-1 with TRBJ2-5; possible D gene TRBD1, 6 bases. TRBV23-1 is given ORF status, its function remaining uncertain. The CDR3 runs to 13 residues. The germline V and J ends were trimmed by 6 bases and 2 bases, with 10 bases remaining between them.

The chain employs TRBV29-1 and TRBJ2-3; 8 bases are shared with TRBD2. V dropped 4 bases and J dropped 4; count of bases not matched to a gene: 4. CDR1 is SQVTM, CDR2 ANQGSEA, per germline. CDR3 length: 13 residues. The CDR3 nucleotides read TGCAGCGTTGGGGGACTAGATGCAGATACGCAGTATTTT. Translation gives CSVGGLDADTQYF.

About this clone: Other DNA sequences within the sample encode an identical CDR3. CDR3 sequence (DNA): TGTGCCAGCAGCTTAGGTCCAGGGGTGGAGACCCAGTACTTC. Translated: CASSLGPGVETQYF. V and J are TRBV13 and TRBJ2-5; D might be TRBD1 (6 bases). Germline V gene sequence: CDR1 PRHDT, CDR2 FYEKMQ (reference sequence). This CDR3 is 14 amino acids long. The ends were cut back, 0 bases at V and 5 bases at J, with 10 bases in the middle.

This clone was recorded a few times. CDR3 nucleotide sequence: TGTGCCAGCAGTGAGACTAGCGGGGATACAGATACGCAGTATTTT. Its protein is CASSETSGDTDTQYF. V is TRBV2 and J is TRBJ2-3, with 11 bases that match TRBD2. The CDR3 has 15 amino acids. The germline gives CDR1 SNHLY, CDR2 FYNNEI. V dropped 3 bases and J dropped 3; count of bases not matched to a gene: 2.